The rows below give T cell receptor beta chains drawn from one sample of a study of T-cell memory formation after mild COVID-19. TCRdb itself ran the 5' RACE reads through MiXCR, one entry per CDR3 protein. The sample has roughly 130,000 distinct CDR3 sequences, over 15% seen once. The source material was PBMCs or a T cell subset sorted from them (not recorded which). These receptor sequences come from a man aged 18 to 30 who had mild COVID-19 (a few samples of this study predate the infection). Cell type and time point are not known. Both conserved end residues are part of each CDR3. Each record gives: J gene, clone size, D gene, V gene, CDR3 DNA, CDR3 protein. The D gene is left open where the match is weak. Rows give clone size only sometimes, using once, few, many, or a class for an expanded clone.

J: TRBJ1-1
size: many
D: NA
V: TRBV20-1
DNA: TGCAGTGCTGGCCGCGGGGACACTGAAGCTTTCTTT
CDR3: CSAGRGDTEAFF

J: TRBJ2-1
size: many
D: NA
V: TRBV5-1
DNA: TGCGCCAGCAGCTTGGAAAATTACAATGAGCAGTTCTTC
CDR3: CASSLENYNEQFF

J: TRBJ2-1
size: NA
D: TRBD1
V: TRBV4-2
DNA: TGTGCCAGCAGGCCCGGGACAGGGGGACCGCGTGAGCAGTTCTTC
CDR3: CASRPGTGGPREQFF

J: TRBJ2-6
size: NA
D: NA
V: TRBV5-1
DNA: TGCGCCAGCAGACGTTCTGGGGCCAACGTCCTGACTTTC
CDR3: CASRRSGANVLTF

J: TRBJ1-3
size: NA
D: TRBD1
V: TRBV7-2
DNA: TGTGCCAGCAGCCCGACAGGGCCCCCTGGAAACACCACATATTTT
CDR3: CASSPTGPPGNTTYF

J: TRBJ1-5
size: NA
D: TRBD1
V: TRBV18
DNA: TGTGCCAGCTCCCCCGGGACAGGGGGTAGCAATCAGCCCCAGCATTTT
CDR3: CASSPGTGGSNQPQHF

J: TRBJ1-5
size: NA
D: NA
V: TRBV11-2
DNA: TGTGCCAGCAGCTTACAGGCCAATCAGCCCCAGCATTTT
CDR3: CASSLQANQPQHF

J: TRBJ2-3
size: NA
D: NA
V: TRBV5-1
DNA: TGCGCCAGCAGCTTGTTTGCGGAGGCGGATACGCAGTATTTT
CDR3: CASSLFAEADTQYF

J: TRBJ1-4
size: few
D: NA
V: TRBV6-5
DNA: TGTGCCAGCAGTTACTCCCAGGGTGAAAAACTGTTTTTT
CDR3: CASSYSQGEKLFF

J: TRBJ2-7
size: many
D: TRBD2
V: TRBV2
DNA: TGTGCCAGCAGGTCGACTAGCGGGGGGTACGAGCAGTACTTC
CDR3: CASRSTSGGYEQYF

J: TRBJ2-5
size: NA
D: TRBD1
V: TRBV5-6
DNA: TGTGCCAGCAGAAAGACAGGGTTGGAAGAGACCCAGTACTTC
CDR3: CASRKTGLEETQYF

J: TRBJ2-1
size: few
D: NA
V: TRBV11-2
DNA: TGTGCCAGCAGCCGCATCACCCAGACTAGAATTGAGCAGTTCTTC
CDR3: CASSRITQTRIEQFF

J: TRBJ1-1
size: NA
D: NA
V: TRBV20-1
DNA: TGCAGTGCTAGAGGGGGGGGGAGCAGTACTGAAGCTTTCTTT
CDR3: CSARGGGSSTEAFF

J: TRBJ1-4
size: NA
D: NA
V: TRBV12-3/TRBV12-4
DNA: TGTGCCAGCAGTGCACGACGGGAAAAACTGTTTTTT
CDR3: CASSARREKLFF

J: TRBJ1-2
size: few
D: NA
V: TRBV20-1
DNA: TGCAGTGCTCACCTCGGGCTTTATGGCTACACCTTC
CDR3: CSAHLGLYGYTF

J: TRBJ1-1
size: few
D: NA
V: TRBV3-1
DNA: TGTGCCAGCAGCCCACTGGGCGAAACTGAAGCTTTCTTT
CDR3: CASSPLGETEAFF

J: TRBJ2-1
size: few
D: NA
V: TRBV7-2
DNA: TGTGCCAGCAGCCCCACAGGGCCTGAGCAGTTCTTC
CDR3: CASSPTGPEQFF

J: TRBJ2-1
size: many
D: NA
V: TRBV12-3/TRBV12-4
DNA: TGTGCCGGATCGACAGGAATTAGCTCCTACAATGAGCAGTTCTTC
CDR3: CAGSTGISSYNEQFF

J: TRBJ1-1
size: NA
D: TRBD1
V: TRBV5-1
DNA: TGCGCCAGCAGCCTCCAGGGGGATGATTACACTGAAGCTTTCTTT
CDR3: CASSLQGDDYTEAFF

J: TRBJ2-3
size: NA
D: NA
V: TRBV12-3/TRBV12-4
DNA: TGTGCCAGCAGCCCTTGGGCTTTGGGAACAGATACGCAGTATTTT
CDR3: CASSPWALGTDTQYF

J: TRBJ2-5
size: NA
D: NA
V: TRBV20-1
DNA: TGCAGTGCTAGGGGCTCCCAAGAGACCCAGTACTTC
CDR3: CSARGSQETQYF

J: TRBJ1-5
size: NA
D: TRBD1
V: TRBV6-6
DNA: TGTGCCAGCGCTTCCTCAGGGGGGCCCCAGCATTTT
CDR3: CASASSGGPQHF

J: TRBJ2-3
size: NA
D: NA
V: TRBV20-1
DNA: TGCAGTGCTAGAGGGCCACTGACAGATACGCAGTATTTT
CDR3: CSARGPLTDTQYF

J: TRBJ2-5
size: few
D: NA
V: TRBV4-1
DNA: TGCGCCAGCAGCCAGGGGGTGATTGCGGGAAGGGAGACCCAGTACTTC
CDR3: CASSQGVIAGRETQYF

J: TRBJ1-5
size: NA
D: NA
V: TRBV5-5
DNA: TGTGCCAGCAGCTTGGCGGTAAGGTCGGGCAATCAGCCCCAGCATTTT
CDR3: CASSLAVRSGNQPQHF

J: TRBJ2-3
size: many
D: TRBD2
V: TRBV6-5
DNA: TGTGCCAGCAGTTACGTCGCTAGCGGGGGGCGCACAGATACGCAGTATTTT
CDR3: CASSYVASGGRTDTQYF

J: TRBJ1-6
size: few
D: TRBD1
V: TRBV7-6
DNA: TGTGCCAGCAGCTTCCGGACAGGCTATAATTCACCCCTCCACTTT
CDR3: CASSFRTGYNSPLHF

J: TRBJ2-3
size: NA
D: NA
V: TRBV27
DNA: TGTGCCAGCAGCCGACGGGACACGAGCACAGATACGCAGTATTTT
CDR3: CASSRRDTSTDTQYF

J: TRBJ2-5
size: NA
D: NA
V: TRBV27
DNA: TGTGCCTGCCGGCTCCCGGAGACCCAGTACTTC
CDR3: CACRLPETQYF

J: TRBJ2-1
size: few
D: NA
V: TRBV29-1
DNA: TGCAGCGTTGAAGGGAGCGGCTCCTACAATGAGCAGTTCTTC
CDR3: CSVEGSGSYNEQFF

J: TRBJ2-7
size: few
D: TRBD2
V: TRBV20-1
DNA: TGCAGTGCTAGTGCGGGGGGACTCTACGAGCAGTACTTC
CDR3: CSASAGGLYEQYF

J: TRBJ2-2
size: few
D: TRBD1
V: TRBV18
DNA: TGTGCCAGCTCACGAAGGGACAGCAACACCGGGGAGCTGTTTTTT
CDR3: CASSRRDSNTGELFF

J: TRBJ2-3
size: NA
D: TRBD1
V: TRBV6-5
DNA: TGTGCCAGCAGTTATTCGGGGAACAGGGGGATCACAGATACGCAGTATTTT
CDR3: CASSYSGNRGITDTQYF

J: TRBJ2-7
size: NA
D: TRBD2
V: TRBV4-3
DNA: TGCGCCAGCATCCGCCGAGCGGGGGGAGTCTACGAGCAGTACTTC
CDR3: CASIRRAGGVYEQYF

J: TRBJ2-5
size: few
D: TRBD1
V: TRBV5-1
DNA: TGCGCCAGCAGCACCACCGGGACAGGCCAAGAGACCCAGTACTTC
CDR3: CASSTTGTGQETQYF

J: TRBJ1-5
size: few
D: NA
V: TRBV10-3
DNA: TGTGCCATCAGGCAGGGACCGGATCAGCCCCAGCATTTT
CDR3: CAIRQGPDQPQHF

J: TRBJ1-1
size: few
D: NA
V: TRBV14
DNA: TGTGCCAGCAGCCAAGAGAGGGGCAGGTCTGAAGCTTTCTTT
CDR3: CASSQERGRSEAFF

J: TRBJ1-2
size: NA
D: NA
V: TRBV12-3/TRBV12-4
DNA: TGTGCCAGCAGTCCAGGACAGTATGGCTACACCTTC
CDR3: CASSPGQYGYTF

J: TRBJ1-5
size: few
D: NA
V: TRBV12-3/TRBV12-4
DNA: TGTGCCAGCAGCCAGGGTCCAGGGCCCCAGCATTTT
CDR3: CASSQGPGPQHF

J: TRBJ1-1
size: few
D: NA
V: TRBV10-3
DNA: TGTGCCATCAGTGAGCGACCGTACACTGAAGCTTTCTTT
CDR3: CAISERPYTEAFF

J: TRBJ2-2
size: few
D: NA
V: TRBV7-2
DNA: TGTGCCAGCAGCTTACCCGGGGGATACACCGGGGAGCTGTTTTTT
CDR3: CASSLPGGYTGELFF

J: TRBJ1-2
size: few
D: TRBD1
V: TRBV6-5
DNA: TGTGCCAGCAGTTACGGACAGGGGGCGACCTATGGCTACACCTTC
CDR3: CASSYGQGATYGYTF

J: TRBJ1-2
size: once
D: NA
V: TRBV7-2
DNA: TGTGCCAGCAGCTTAGCGCACGGGGGCGATGTCTACACCTTC
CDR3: CASSLAHGGDVYTF

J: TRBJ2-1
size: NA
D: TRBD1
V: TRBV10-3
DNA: TGTGCCATCAGTGGGCGAGGGGGCGACTACAATGAGCAGTTCTTC
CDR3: CAISGRGGDYNEQFF

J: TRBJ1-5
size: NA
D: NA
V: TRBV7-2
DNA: TGTGCCAGCAGCTTAGCGGTGGCATACAATCAGCCCCAGCATTTT
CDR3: CASSLAVAYNQPQHF

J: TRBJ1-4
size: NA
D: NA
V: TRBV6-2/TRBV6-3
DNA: TGTGCCAGCAGGGAGCACTTGGAAAAACTGTTTTTT
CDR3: CASREHLEKLFF

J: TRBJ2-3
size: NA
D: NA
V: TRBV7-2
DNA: TGTGCCAGCAGCGAGAATGCACGGGGTACGCAGTATTTT
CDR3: CASSENARGTQYF

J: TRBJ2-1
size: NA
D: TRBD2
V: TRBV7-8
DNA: TGTGCCAGCAGCTCCCGAGTAGCGGGGGGCGATATAAACAATGAGCAGTTCTTC
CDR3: CASSSRVAGGDINNEQFF

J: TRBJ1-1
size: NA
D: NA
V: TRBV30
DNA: TGTGCCTGGACTTCGGATGGGCCCCGGGAGGCTTTCTTT
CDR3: CAWTSDGPREAFF

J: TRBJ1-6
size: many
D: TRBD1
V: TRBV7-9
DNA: TGTGCCAGCAGTCGGAGACAGGGGGCTCACCTCTATAATTCACCCCTCCACTTT
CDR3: CASSRRQGAHLYNSPLHF

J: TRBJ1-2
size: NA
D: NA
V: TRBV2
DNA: TGTGCCAGCAGTGTTCAGGGAGCCTATGGCTACACCTTC
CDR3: CASSVQGAYGYTF

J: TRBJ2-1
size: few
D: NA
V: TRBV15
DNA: TGTGCCACCAGCAGAGATAACGCATACAATGAGCAGTTCTTC
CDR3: CATSRDNAYNEQFF

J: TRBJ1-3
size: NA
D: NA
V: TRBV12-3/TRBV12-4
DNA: TGTGCCAGCAGTCTACTGGACGGACGGGGGAACACCATATATTTT
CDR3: CASSLLDGRGNTIYF